This TCR beta chain is drawn from a study of T cells after yellow fever vaccination (dated by TCRdb to about 2019). Describing the broader study: The SMART-Seq v4 Ultra Low Input RNA kit was used to prepare libraries from fractions with low cell numbers. To follow T-cell clones before and after both primary and booster YFV17D yellow fever vaccination, bulk TCR alpha and beta repertoires underwent longitudinal sequencing. The cohort comprised two healthy male donors, one aged 18 to 30 and one aged 30 to 40 years. Blood was collected at multiple timepoints before and after primary and secondary immunization, and bulk PBMC replicates and cell subsets were isolated. Here is what the overall study found, with its caveats: Because the study included only two donors, the extent to which the findings can be generalized is limited. A small share of clonotypes was detected in both CD4 and CD8 compartments, with the overlap likely arising from convergent recombination. Computational filtering was needed because FACS-sorted repertoires could contain abundant contaminating clonotypes from the bulk population. Most clones expanded after primary vaccination were re-detected after the booster (96% of CD4 and about 88% of CD8), suggesting broad memory maintenance. Compared with the primary T-cell response, the secondary T-cell response was weaker but faster, peaking on day 5 rather than day 15.

This clonotype has a handful of counts. No cognate antigen has been identified for it. No base qualities exist here, and no much larger clone lies one base off it. The treatment or condition label here, explained by the study, means: live attenuated yellow fever vaccine strain. At every blood-draw timepoint, two biological replicates of bulk PBMCs were collected. A standard Ficoll-Paque protocol was used to isolate PBMCs from peripheral blood. RNA was extracted with TriZol from bulk PBMCs, CD4 and CD8 fractions, and dextramer-positive and dextramer-negative fractions. Including the terminal cysteine and phenylalanine, the CDR3 comprises 14 residues. Left in the record is the CDR3 DNA by itself, 42 bases read in frame from the first base. Cut back by 3 bases and 0 bases, the V and J ends lie 9 bases apart. Synthesis of TCR cDNA relied on 5'RACE template switching, a step that introduced a universal primer site along with unique molecular identifiers. Priming of cDNA synthesis was performed from both the TCR alpha and TCR beta constant segments. Library amplification involved two PCR steps, and the second step added sample barcodes and sequencing adapters. Sequencing of libraries was performed on Illumina HiSeq 2500 (2x100 bp) or NovaSeq (2x150 bp). On the authors' methods: MIGEC was used to demultiplex reads and collapse the reads into UMI consensus sequences, and MiXCR was used for V(D)J alignment. Using edgeR on replicate PBMC samples, clonotypes were called vaccine-responding if FDR was below 0.01 and the log2 fold change was above 5 up to day 15. Bulk clonotypes were assigned CD4 or CD8 identity according to which sequenced CD4 or CD8 repertoire held them at higher abundance. TCRdb reworked the public reads: Q25 trimming with fastp, MiXCR clone assembly, productive beta chains retained. Rows merge per CDR3 protein into single entries with the most common DNA and genes. V and J calls and clone size were set by TCRdb, not the authors. This sample gives about 550,000 distinct CDR3 sequences in total; approximately 21% of them show up just once. The top ten constitute roughly 13% of the sample.

This sample comprised PBMCs, obtained 15 days after the yellow fever booster vaccination. Here the chain combines TRBV12-3 or TRBV12-4 and TRBJ2-7, and TRBD1 may be the D gene, going by 6 matching bases. The TCR comes from a man younger than 40 who received the YFV17D yellow fever vaccine. The encoded CDR3 is CASSFLDSSYEQYF. The DNA is TGTGCCAGCAGTTTTCTGGACAGCTCCTACGAGCAGTACTTC.